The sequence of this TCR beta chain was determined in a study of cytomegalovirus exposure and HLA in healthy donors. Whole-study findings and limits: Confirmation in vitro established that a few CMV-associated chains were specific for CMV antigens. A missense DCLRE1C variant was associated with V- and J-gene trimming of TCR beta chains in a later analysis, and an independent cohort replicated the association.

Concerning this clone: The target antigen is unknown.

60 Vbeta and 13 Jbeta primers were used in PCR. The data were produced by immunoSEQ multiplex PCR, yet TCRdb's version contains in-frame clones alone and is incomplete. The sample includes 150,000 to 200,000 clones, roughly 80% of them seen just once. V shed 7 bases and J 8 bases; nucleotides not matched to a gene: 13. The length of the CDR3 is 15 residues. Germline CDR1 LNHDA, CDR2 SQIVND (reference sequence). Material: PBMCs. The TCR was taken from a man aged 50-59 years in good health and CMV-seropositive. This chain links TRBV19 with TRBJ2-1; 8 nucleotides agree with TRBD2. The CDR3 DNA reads TGTGCCAGTACTCCAGGCGGGGGGCGTAGGTATGAGCAGTTCTTC. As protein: CASTPGGGRRYEQFF. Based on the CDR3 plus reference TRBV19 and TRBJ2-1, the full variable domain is DGGITQSPKYLFRKEGQNVTLSCEQNLNHDAMYWYRQDPGQGLRLIYYSQIVNDFQKGDIAEGYSVSREKKESFPLTVTSAQKNPTAFYLCASTPGGGRRYEQFFGPGTRLTVL.